The T cell receptor beta chain described here comes from a study of CD8 T cells in Susac syndrome. On this clonotype itself: Its specificity is unknown.

There are 14 residues in the CDR3. Trimming took off 3 bases at V and 5 bases at J, with 10 bases between the two ends. CDR1 and CDR2 (germline): SGHDN, FVKESK. Study-level points and caveats: Acknowledgment was made by the study that its TCR sequencing and HLA analysis involved a relatively small number of individuals.

The authors carried out high-throughput sequencing of TCR beta. They applied it to CD8+ and CD4+ T cells obtained from blood. Isolation of CD8+ and CD4+ T cells was performed negatively, whereas enrichment of TEMRA cells was done by FACS. RNA totalling roughly 0.5 to 1 ug underwent reverse transcription with random hexamers. Amplification of TCR beta CDR3 across 54 Vbeta and 13 Jbeta was performed with immunoSEQ multiplex PCR. One entry per CDR3 protein, called by TCRdb with MiXCR from the immunoSEQ multiplex PCR reads. Altogether roughly 200,000 distinct CDR3 sequences are present, 93% being singletons, with the ten largest covering around 0.1%.

This TCR came from a human donor in good health. The V and J genes are TRBV14 and TRBJ2-2; D not resolved. Sequenced: CD4+ T cells from PBMCs. CDR3 DNA sequence: TGTGCCAGCAGCCATATGGAGAATACCGGGGAGCTGTTTTTT. Translation gives CASSHMENTGELFF.